Following are 28 T cell receptor beta chains from one sample sequenced in a study of blood T cell repertoires in COVID-19. The repertoire was sequenced with immunoSEQ multiplex PCR; TCRdb's copy has only in-frame clones and lacks some. The sample includes about 100,000 clones, roughly 85% of them seen just once. Material: PBMCs or T cells enriched from blood (not recorded which). These receptors were collected from a woman aged 50 to 65 who had recovered from COVID-19.

The J gene is TRBJ1-5, the V gene TRBV27; D is ambiguous. The CDR3 covers 13 residues. Trimming removed 8 bases at V and 1 base at J, with 9 bases between. The germline V gene has CDR1 MNHEY and CDR2 SMNVEV (reference sequence). The CDR3: CASGAGSNQPQHF. DNA for the CDR3: TGTGCCAGCGGCGCGGGGAGCAATCAGCCCCAGCATTTT.

V gene TRBV6-5 combines with J gene TRBJ1-4; weak D call: TRBD1 (6 bases). The V gene lost 10 bases and the J gene lost 5 bases, with 14 bases spanning the gap. This CDR3 contains 13 residues. CDR1 is MNHEY and CDR2 is SVGAGI in the germline V gene. CDR3 region: CATKTGKNEKLFF. The CDR3 nucleotides read TGTGCCACCAAGACAGGCAAAAATGAAAAACTGTTTTTT.

The J gene is TRBJ2-2, the V gene TRBV18, with 7 bases that match TRBD1. The CDR3 consists of 13 residues. CDR1 is KGHSH and CDR2 is LQKENI in the germline V gene. Unmatched junction bases numbered 1, after V lost 3 bases and J lost 6 bases. CDR3 sequence (DNA): TGTGCCAGCTCACCCCAGGGGGCCGGGGAGCTGTTTTTT. It codes for CASSPQGAGELFF.

V gene TRBV12-3 or TRBV12-4 combines with J gene TRBJ1-3, with D possibly matching TRBD1 (5 bases). The V end lost 4 bases, the J end lost 8 bases, and 12 bases lay between the germline ends. The CDR3 is made up of 13 amino acids. CDR3 nucleotide sequence: TGTGCCAGCAGTTCCTGGGAGGGGTACACCATATATTTT. It specifies CASSSWEGYTIYF.

This chain links TRBV5-1 with TRBJ2-3; D gene unclear. V lost 4 bases to trimming and J lost 1 base, with 13 bases between them. CDR3 length: 15 residues. Germline-derived CDR1 and CDR2 are SGHRS and YFSETQ. The CDR3 nucleotides are TGCGCCAGCAGCCCGGTCCCGTTCGGCACAGATACGCAGTATTTT. Amino acid sequence: CASSPVPFGTDTQYF.

The chain links TRBV9 to TRBJ2-7, with D possibly being TRBD1 (6 bases). This CDR3 spans 15 amino acids. Germline assignment: CDR1 SGDLS and CDR2 YYNGEE. V was trimmed by 0 bases and J by 2 bases, leaving 12 bases between them. For the CDR3, the DNA is TGTGCCAGCAGCGTAGAACAGGGAACTACCTACGAGCAGTACTTC. Encoded protein: CASSVEQGTTYEQYF.

This clone was recorded only once. V is TRBV24-1 and J is TRBJ2-7; 10 bases match TRBD2. CDR1 and CDR2 from the germline V gene are KGHDR and SFDVKD. The V and J ends lost 5 bases and 7 bases, in that order; junction bases with no gene match: 7. This CDR3 region has 14 residues. The CDR3 bases are TGTGCCACCAGTGCTAGCGGGGGCCGCTTAGAGCAGTACTTC. This sequence encodes CATSASGGRLEQYF.

The chain links TRBV5-1 to TRBJ1-1; D is undetermined. The V end lost 4 bases, the J end lost 1 base, and 17 bases lay between the germline ends. Per the germline V gene, CDR1 is SGHRS and CDR2 is YFSETQ. The CDR3 length is 16 residues. This chain's CDR3 is CASSRNGLASNTEAFF. DNA for the CDR3: TGCGCCAGCAGCCGAAACGGACTTGCATCGAACACTGAAGCTTTCTTT.

The chain's CDR3 is CASSSQGTDTQYF. The CDR3 DNA reads TGTGCCAGCAGCTCGCAGGGCACAGATACGCAGTATTTT. The V and J genes are TRBV11-3 and TRBJ2-3, with unresolved D. There are 13 residues in the CDR3. Between the trimmed V and J ends, which lost 4 bases and 1 base, there was a span of 6 bases. Germline CDR1 reads SGHNT; CDR2 reads YENEEA.

The chain has TRBV28 and TRBJ1-2, with D possibly matching TRBD1 (5 bases). This CDR3 region has 13 residues. Germline values: CDR1 MDHEN, CDR2 SYDVKM. The V end was cut by 3 bases, the J end by 8 bases, with 13 bases between. CDR3 in amino acids: CASSFPRAGGYTF. The CDR3 DNA reads as TGTGCCAGCAGTTTCCCCAGGGCCGGAGGCTACACCTTC.

This chain links TRBV30 with TRBJ1-5, with TRBD1 as a possible D gene (6 bases). The CDR3 is 13 residues long. The germline V gene has CDR1 GTSNPN and CDR2 SVGIG (reference sequence). The V gene lost 3 bases and the J gene lost 7 bases, with 13 bases spanning the gap. CDR3 loop: CAWSDRMWQPQHF. CDR3 DNA: TGTGCCTGGAGCGACAGGATGTGGCAGCCCCAGCATTTT.

The chain carries TRBV5-4 and TRBJ1-3, with D unresolved. Germline V CDR1 and CDR2: SGHNT, YYREEE (reference sequence). The V end was cut by 2 bases, the J end by 0 bases, with 3 bases between. The CDR3 is 13 residues long. The CDR3 DNA follows: TGTGCCAGCAGCTTTAACTCTGGAAACACCATATATTTT. Translation: CASSFNSGNTIYF.

This sequence joins TRBV11-3 and TRBJ2-1; the match to TRBD2 covers 10 bases. Germline V lookup: CDR1 SGHNT, CDR2 YENEEA. J lost 8 bases, V lost 3 bases, and 4 bases had no gene match. This CDR3 region has 14 residues. The CDR3 sequence: CASSLYGTSDEQFF. Written as DNA, the CDR3 is TGTGCCAGCAGCTTGTACGGGACTAGCGATGAGCAGTTCTTC.

The gene calls are TRBV7-9 and TRBJ1-1; D may be TRBD1 (5 bases). The CDR3 runs to 13 residues. Trimming removed 6 bases from V and 3 bases from J, with 11 bases in between. Per germline, CDR1 SEHNR and CDR2 FQNEAQ (reference sequence). DNA of the CDR3: TGTGCCAGCAGTTATTCGGGGGACACTGAAGCTTTCTTT. It is translated as CASSYSGDTEAFF.

The chain recombines TRBV14 with TRBJ1-2; 9 bases line up with TRBD1. The CDR3 spans 14 residues. The V gene's germline CDR1 is SGHDN and CDR2 FVKESK. Losses at the gene ends were 4 bases for V and 0 bases for J; bases not matched to a gene: 0. The DNA for the CDR3 is TGTGCCAGCAGCCGGGACAGGGCTAACTATGGCTACACCTTC. It is translated as CASSRDRANYGYTF.

This chain uses TRBV18 with TRBJ1-5, with 7 nucleotides matching TRBD1. Germline loops: CDR1 KGHSH, CDR2 LQKENI. The J segment lost 4 bases and the V segment lost 3 bases, leaving 0 bases of the junction unmatched. This CDR3 spans 13 amino acids. CDR3 region: CASSPGQNQPQHF. CDR3 nucleotides: TGTGCCAGCTCACCGGGACAGAATCAGCCCCAGCATTTT.

The rearrangement joins TRBV19 to TRBJ2-2; D is perhaps TRBD2 (6 bases). Trimming cost V 6 bases and J 4 bases, with 15 bases left between them. The V gene's germline CDR1 is LNHDA and CDR2 SQIVND (reference sequence). CDR3 length: 15 amino acids. CDR3: CASSPRLVSTGELFF. The CDR3 coding sequence is TGTGCCAGTAGCCCGAGACTAGTTTCCACCGGGGAGCTGTTTTTT.

This clone was detected a few times. The chain employs TRBV30 and TRBJ1-5; D gene uncertain. Trimming shortened V by 3 bases and J by 0 bases, and 12 bases separated the two germline ends. The V gene's germline CDR1 is GTSNPN and CDR2 SVGIG (reference sequence). The CDR3 totals 15 residues. CDR3 loop: CAWSQNRDSNQPQHF. For the CDR3, the DNA is TGTGCCTGGAGCCAAAACCGGGATAGCAATCAGCCCCAGCATTTT.

The rearrangement links TRBV27 to TRBJ1-1; 8 nucleotides match TRBD1. CDR3 length equals 13 residues. Trimming at V came to 6 bases and at J to 5 bases, leaving 5 bases not matched to a gene. Germline V gene lookup returns CDR1 MNHEY and CDR2 SMNVEV (reference sequence). The CDR3 here is CASRTGVATEAFF. The CDR3 DNA reads TGTGCCAGCAGGACAGGGGTGGCGACTGAAGCTTTCTTT.

The chain recombines TRBV3-1 (or the pseudogene TRBV3-2) with TRBJ1-3; D call uncertain. Trimming took 1 base from V and 0 from J, leaving 4 bases between them. Germline V gene lookup returns CDR1 LGHDT and CDR2 YNNKEL (reference sequence). The CDR3 has 14 residues. The CDR3 sequence: CASSQGASGNTIYF. CDR3 in DNA: TGTGCCAGCAGCCAAGGGGCCTCTGGAAACACCATATATTTT.

This clone was found once. The chain employs TRBV5-1 and TRBJ2-2; no clear D. The germline gives CDR1 SGHRS, CDR2 YFSETQ. V lost 1 base to trimming and J lost 2 bases, with 12 bases between them. This CDR3 comprises 16 residues. The CDR3 coding sequence is TGCGCCAGCAGCTTGTCTGGGCTTCTCAACACCGGGGAGCTGTTTTTT. Encoded protein: CASSLSGLLNTGELFF.

The chain links TRBV28 to TRBJ1-3; weak D call: TRBD1 (5 bases). The V end lost 3 bases, the J end lost 4 bases, and 13 bases lay between the germline ends. Germline values: CDR1 MDHEN, CDR2 SYDVKM. CDR3 length: 15 residues. The CDR3 spells CASSFPGKGGNTIYF. The DNA of the CDR3 is TGTGCCAGCAGTTTTCCAGGCAAGGGGGGAAACACCATATATTTT.

The rearrangement links TRBV5-1 to TRBJ1-1; the match to TRBD1 covers 8 bases. The CDR3 is made up of 15 amino acids. Germline V CDR1 and CDR2: SGHRS, YFSETQ. The ends lost 2 bases at V and 4 bases at J; junction bases unmatched: 7. In DNA, the CDR3 is TGCGCCAGCAGCTTTCTCCGACAGGGGATCACTGAAGCTTTCTTT. This codes for CASSFLRQGITEAFF. Full variable domain (outside the CDR3, taken from reference TRBV5-1 and TRBJ1-1): KAGVTQTPRYLIKTRGQQVTLSCSPISGHRSVSWYQQTPGQGLQFLFEYFSETQRNKGNFPGRFSGRQFSNSRSEMNVSTLELGDSALYLCASSFLRQGITEAFFGQGTRLTVV.

The rearrangement links TRBV5-6 to TRBJ1-1; 7 nucleotides line up with TRBD1. Germline V gene lookup returns CDR1 SGHDT and CDR2 YYEEEE. Trimming removed 3 bases from V and 0 bases from J; junction bases left unmatched: 5. This CDR3 contains 15 residues. The chain's CDR3 is CASSSGQLMNTEAFF. The CDR3, as DNA: TGTGCCAGCAGCTCGGGACAGCTCATGAACACTGAAGCTTTCTTT.

This chain uses TRBV10-3 with TRBJ1-4; D gene unclear. Germline V gives CDR1 ENHRY, CDR2 SYGVKD. The CDR3 is 16 residues long. Between the trimmed V and J ends, which lost 2 bases and 9 bases, there was a span of 19 bases. The chain's CDR3 is CAISERDAVSEKKLFF. The CDR3, as DNA: TGTGCCATCAGTGAGCGTGATGCTGTTTCGGAGAAAAAACTGTTTTTT.

The DNA of the CDR3 is TGTGCCAGCAGCGTTGTTGGCGGCTCCTACAATGAGCAGTTCTTC. This codes for CASSVVGGSYNEQFF. The chain recombines TRBV7-9 with TRBJ2-1; D gene unclear. The CDR3 is made up of 15 amino acids. Trimming shortened V by 5 bases and J by 0 bases, and 11 bases separated the two germline ends. Germline V lookup: CDR1 SEHNR, CDR2 FQNEAQ (reference sequence).

V and J are TRBV27 and TRBJ1-5, with D unresolved. CDR1 is MNHEY, CDR2 SMNVEV, per germline (reference sequence). The CDR3 totals 14 residues. V lost 3 bases and J lost 0, with 6 bases in between. The CDR3: CASSLSVSNQPQHF. The CDR3 DNA reads as TGTGCCAGCAGTTTGTCTGTTAGCAATCAGCCCCAGCATTTT.

The count of this clone is one. This sequence joins TRBV12-3 or TRBV12-4 and TRBJ1-2, with D possibly TRBD1 on 5 matching bases. The ends were cut back, 6 bases at V and 8 bases at J, with 10 bases in the middle. The CDR3 is made up of 11 amino acids. CDR3 protein: CASRSGPGYTF. CDR3 coding DNA: TGTGCCAGCAGGTCAGGGCCCGGCTACACCTTC.